This T cell receptor beta chain was documented in a study of PD-1 blockade in classical Hodgkin lymphoma (TCRdb year 2020). The study in broad terms: Nivolumab dosing was 3 mg/kg intravenously every 2 weeks, continuing until either disease progression or unacceptable toxicity. The study used TCR beta sequencing and CyTOF to define a peripheral blood immune signature of response to PD-1 blockade in classical Hodgkin lymphoma. Study-wide findings and limitations: The study was limited to a single clinical trial cohort, and causes of repertoire differences, possibly disease activity or prior therapy, remained undefined. Diversity was lower in patients who began nivolumab less than 1 year after ASCT, so these patients were left out of later analyses to avoid confounding by immune reconstitution. A significant rise by C4D1 was seen in CD4+ but not CD8+ TCR diversity (p=0.0027 vs p=0.16), with the rise being most apparent in complete responders (p=0.02). Baseline TCR diversity was reported as lower in newly diagnosed patients than in healthy donors, and lower still in relapsed/refractory patients. Baseline diversity similar to that of newly diagnosed patients was observed in trial patients achieving complete response, whereas significantly lower diversity was observed in partial responders and progressors.

In the paper's terms, the time point label means: cycle 4 day 1 (C4D1), after six to seven weeks of nivolumab. Every trial patient had relapsed after autologous stem cell transplantation, and cohorts A, B and C differed in prior brentuximab vedotin exposure. The trial cohort comprised 60 or so patients with relapsed/refractory classical Hodgkin lymphoma whose best overall responses were complete response, partial response or progressive disease. Trial patients were treated with single-agent nivolumab in the multi-cohort phase II CheckMate 205 trial. An independent review committee assessed best overall response using the 2007 International Working Group response criteria. Trial PBMCs were obtained immediately prior to nivolumab initiation (C1D1) and on therapy at cycle 2 day 1 and cycle 4 day 1. Peripheral blood was collected in 8 mL Vacutainer Cell Preparation Tubes, from which PBMCs were isolated by centrifugation and then cryopreserved.

The Qiagen DNeasy kit was used to extract genomic DNA both from unsorted PBMCs and from the negatively selected CD4+ and CD8+ fractions. Using primers that anneal to V and J segments, immunoSEQ multiplex PCR amplified the TCR beta CDR3 regions. Amplification bias was minimized using a synthetic immune receptor repertoire, and residual bias was removed computationally after sequencing. Concerning the study's data processing: Repertoire diversity was quantified as the Shannon entropy index using custom Python scripts. Unsorted, CD4+ and CD8+ repertoires were examined separately, except in combined analyses, for which CD4+ and CD8+ sequences were merged in silico. A clone was considered expanded if an increase in frequency of at least 2-fold after treatment relative to C1D1 was found, and a pseudocount of 0.5 was applied to clones undetected at baseline. Clones with 0 or 1 copy at C1D1 were defined as singleton clones, while clones with 2 or more copies were defined as non-singleton clones. By matching protein sequences in sorted samples from the same patient, clones expanded in unsorted samples were annotated as CD4+, CD8+ or unknown. Wilcoxon tests were applied to paired samples to test diversity changes from C1D1 to C4D1. Here the immuneACCESS table is served through TCRdb, limited to in-frame sequences with V and J called. Missing clones are a known gap in these copies; in checked studies unresolved V genes cover under half, and the rest lacks a known reason. V, J and clone size reflect that table, while D and trimming were determined from the DNA. The table for this sample lists 50,000 or so clones; around 74% of them were counted only once. Of the sample, approximately 12% is held by the ten largest clones.

Remarks on this clone: Its recognized antigen is unknown. No quality values exist for individual bases; no much larger clone is one base distant.

The germline V and J ends show losses of 6 bases and 7 bases respectively, and no gene match explains 11 bases of the junction. Sequences MNHEY (CDR1) and SMNVEV (CDR2) are obtained from the germline V gene (reference sequence). There are 16 amino acids in the CDR3, from cysteine to phenylalanine inclusive. This entry keeps only the CDR3 DNA: 48 bases, framed from base 1. Recombination joined TRBV27 with TRBJ2-1, and 11 junction bases match TRBD2. Sequenced here: peripheral blood mononuclear cells (PBMCs), sampled before the fourth cycle of nivolumab. This receptor was taken from a human donor with classical Hodgkin lymphoma. The DNA reads as follows: TGTGCCAGCAGAGCCGTTAGCGGGAGGGACTGGAATGAGCAGTTCTTC. Its amino acids are CASRAVSGRDWNEQFF.